This T cell receptor beta chain was sequenced in a study of shared clonotypes between healthy human individuals. The CDR3 covers 12 residues. Trimming shortened V by 0 bases and J by 4 bases, and 4 bases separated the two germline ends. Germline CDR1 reads LNHNV; CDR2 reads YYDKDF (reference sequence). Worth noting for this clone: The same CDR3 arises from other DNA sequences in this sample as well.

The repertoire was sequenced with immunoSEQ multiplex PCR; TCRdb's copy has only in-frame clones and lacks some. The table has more than 400,000 clones, 90% to 96% seen once. V gene TRBV15 combines with J gene TRBJ2-7; D unresolved. This clonotype was obtained from a woman in her 30s in good health. Specimen: naive CD4+ T cells sorted from blood. Regarding subset: CD45RA+ positively selected. The chain's CDR3 is CATSRDAYEQYF. The CDR3 bases are TGTGCCACCAGCAGAGATGCGTACGAGCAGTACTTC. Full variable domain (remainder filled in from reference TRBV15 and TRBJ2-7): DAMVIQNPRYQVTQFGKPVTLSCSQTLNHNVMYWYQQKSSQAPKLLFHYYDKDFNNEADTPDNFQSRRPNTSFCFLDIRSPGLGDTAMYLCATSRDAYEQYFGPGTRLTVT.